This T cell receptor (beta chain) emerged from a study of pediatric ulcerative colitis (dated by TCRdb to between 2017 and 2020). As for the study more broadly: Of the ulcerative colitis patients, about seven had pancolitis and two had left-sided colitis, and histology in every patient was consistent with ulcerative colitis. From under ten newly diagnosed, treatment-naive pediatric ulcerative colitis patients and a few non-IBD control children, paired blood and rectal samples were collected. By Pediatric Ulcerative Colitis Activity Index, mild disease was classified in two patients, moderate disease in four and acute severe colitis in three.

To note about this clone: This receptor's antigen is unknown. No much larger clone exists at a distance of one base, and base qualities are not known.

Before the diagnostic colonoscopy, none of the ulcerative colitis patients had been given any immunosuppressive medication. Blood was sampled at the time of the colonoscopy. The Wizard kit (Promega) was used to extract genomic DNA from both blood and intestinal samples. Through the immunoSEQ TRB Survey service, multiplex V and J primers were used to amplify rearranged CDR3 beta regions from genomic DNA. To keep depth equal across samples, survey-level sequencing depth of up to 500,000 reads per sample was applied. The libraries were purified, combined into pools and sequenced with Illumina technology. As for the authors' bioinformatics: Productive clonality, sample overlap, pairwise scatters, CDR3 beta length, V/D/J gene usage and productiveness were assessed with immunoSEQ online tools. Calculated diversity was the number of unique rearrangements divided by total templates times 100; Shannon and Simpson indices were also computed. Principal component analysis used the R prcomp function and ggbiplot package on Z-score normalized data. Blood-rectal clonal overlap within each subject was quantified with Morisita's index. TCRdb retrieved this table from immuneACCESS and kept in-frame rearrangements only. Not all clones are present; in checked studies, unresolved V genes account for under half, and no reason is known for the remainder. V and J calls and clone size are as listed in that table; D and trimming were resolved from the DNA. Here the sample has approximately 60,000 clones; roughly nine tenths occur a single time. The top ten clones comprise around 3% of the sample.

Overall study outcomes, separate from this receptor: Features of the rectal repertoire distinguished controls, mild-moderate colitis patients and acute severe colitis patients, and in acute severe colitis, rectal diversity was reduced because of clonal expansions. The healthy control group was small, with only four individuals. Autologous blood-rectal clonal overlap was significantly higher in ulcerative colitis patients than in controls, suggesting increased T cell trafficking to inflamed tissue. A couple of rectal CDR3 clonotypes were present in all ulcerative colitis patients and in none of the controls. A couple of patients' blood samples yielded substantially fewer templates for technical reasons and were excluded from blood-rectal overlap analysis. Repertoires were derived from total lymphocyte DNA, so rare subsets such as regulatory T cells may have patterns not reflected.

The germline V gene sets CDR1 to SGDLS and CDR2 to YYNGEE. The CDR3, cysteine through phenylalanine, is 15 amino acids long. Just the 45-base CDR3 DNA is kept, in frame starting at base 1. From V the trimming removes 7 bases and from J it removes 4 bases, while the gene matches leave 4 bases of the junction unaccounted for. The sequencing sample was made of blood. This sequence was found in a boy aged 5-17 years with severe ulcerative colitis. The sequence links TRBV9 to TRBJ2-1; TRBD2 lines up with 14 middle nucleotides. The bases read TGTGCCAGCGGGACTAGCGGGAGTATTTACAATGAGCAGTTCTTC. This codes for CASGTSGSIYNEQFF.